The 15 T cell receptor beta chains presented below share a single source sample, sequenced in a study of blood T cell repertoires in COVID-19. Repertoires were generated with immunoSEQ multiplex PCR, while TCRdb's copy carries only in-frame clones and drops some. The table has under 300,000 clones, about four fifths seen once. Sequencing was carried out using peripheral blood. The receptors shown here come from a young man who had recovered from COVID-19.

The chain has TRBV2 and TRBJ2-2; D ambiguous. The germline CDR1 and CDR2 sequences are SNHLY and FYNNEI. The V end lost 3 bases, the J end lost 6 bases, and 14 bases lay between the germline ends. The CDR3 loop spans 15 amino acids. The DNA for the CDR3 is TGTGCCAGCAGTGATAGCAGTACCGCAGCCGGGGAGCTGTTTTTT. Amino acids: CASSDSSTAAGELFF.

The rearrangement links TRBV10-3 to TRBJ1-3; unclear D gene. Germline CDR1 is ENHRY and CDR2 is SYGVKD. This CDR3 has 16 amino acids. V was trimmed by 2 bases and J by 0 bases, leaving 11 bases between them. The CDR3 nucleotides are TGTGCCATCAGTGAGGCCCGGGGAGGCTCTGGAAACACCATATATTTT. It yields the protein CAISEARGGSGNTIYF.

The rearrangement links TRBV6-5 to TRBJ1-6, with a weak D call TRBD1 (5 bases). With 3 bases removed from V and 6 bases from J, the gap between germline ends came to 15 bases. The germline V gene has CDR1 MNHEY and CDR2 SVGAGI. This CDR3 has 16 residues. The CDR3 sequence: CASSYYQGSPNSPLHF. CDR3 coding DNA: TGTGCCAGCAGTTATTACCAGGGTTCCCCTAATTCACCCCTCCACTTT.

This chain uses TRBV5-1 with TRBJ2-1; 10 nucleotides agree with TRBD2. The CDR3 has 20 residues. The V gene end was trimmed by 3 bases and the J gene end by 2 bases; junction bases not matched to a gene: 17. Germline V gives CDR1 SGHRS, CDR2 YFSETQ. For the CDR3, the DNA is TGCGCCAGCAGCTCCCCCCGGGGGGTCAGCGGGGGGGAGACCTACAATGAGCAGTTCTTC. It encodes CASSSPRGVSGGETYNEQFF.

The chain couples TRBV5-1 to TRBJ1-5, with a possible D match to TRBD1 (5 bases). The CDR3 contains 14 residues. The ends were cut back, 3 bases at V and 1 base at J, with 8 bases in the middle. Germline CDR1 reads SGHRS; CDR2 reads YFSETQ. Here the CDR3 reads CASSSGVSNQPQHF. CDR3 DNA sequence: TGCGCCAGCAGCTCGGGGGTGAGCAATCAGCCCCAGCATTTT.

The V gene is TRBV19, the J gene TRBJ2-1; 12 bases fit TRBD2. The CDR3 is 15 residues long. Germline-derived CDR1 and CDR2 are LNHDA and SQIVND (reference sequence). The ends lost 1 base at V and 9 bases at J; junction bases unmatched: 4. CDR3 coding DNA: TGTGCCAGTAGTATAGGGCTAGCGGGGGGGATTGAGCAGTTCTTC. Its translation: CASSIGLAGGIEQFF.

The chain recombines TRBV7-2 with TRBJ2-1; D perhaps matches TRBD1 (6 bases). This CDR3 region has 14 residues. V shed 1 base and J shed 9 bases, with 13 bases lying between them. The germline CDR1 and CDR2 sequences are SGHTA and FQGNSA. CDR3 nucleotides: TGTGCCAGCAGCTTAGATGTAGGCAGGGGTGAGCAGTTCTTC. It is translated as CASSLDVGRGEQFF.

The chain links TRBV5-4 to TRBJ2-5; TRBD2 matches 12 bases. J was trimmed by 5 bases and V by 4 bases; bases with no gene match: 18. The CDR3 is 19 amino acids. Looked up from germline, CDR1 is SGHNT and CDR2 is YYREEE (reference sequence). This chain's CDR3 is CASSTPRGLAGGLGETQYF. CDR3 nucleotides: TGTGCCAGCAGCACGCCCCGGGGGCTAGCGGGGGGGCTGGGTGAGACCCAGTACTTC.

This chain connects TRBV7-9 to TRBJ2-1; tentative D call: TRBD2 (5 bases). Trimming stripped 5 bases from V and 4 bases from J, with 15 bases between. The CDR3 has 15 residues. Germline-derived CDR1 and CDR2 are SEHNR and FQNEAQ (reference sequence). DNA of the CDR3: TGTGCCAGCAGCCCCCCCGAAGGACTTTACAATGAGCAGTTCTTC. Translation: CASSPPEGLYNEQFF. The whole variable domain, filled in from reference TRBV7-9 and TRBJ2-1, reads DTGVSQNPRHKITKRGQNVTFRCDPISEHNRLYWYRQTLGQGPEFLTYFQNEAQLEKSRLLSDRFSAERPKGSFSTLEIQRTEQGDSAMYLCASSPPEGLYNEQFFGPGTRLTVL.

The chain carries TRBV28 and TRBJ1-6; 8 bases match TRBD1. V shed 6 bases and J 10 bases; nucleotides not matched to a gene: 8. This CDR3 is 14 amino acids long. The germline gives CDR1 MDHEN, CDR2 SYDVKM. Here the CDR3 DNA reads TGTGCCAGCAGGACCGGACAGGGCGGCTCACCCCTCCACTTT. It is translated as CASRTGQGGSPLHF. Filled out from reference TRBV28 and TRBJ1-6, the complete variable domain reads DVKVTQSSRYLVKRTGEKVFLECVQDMDHENMFWYRQDPGLGLRLIYFSYDVKMKEKGDIPEGYSVSREKKERFSLILESASTNQTSMYLCASRTGQGGSPLHFGNGTRLTVT.

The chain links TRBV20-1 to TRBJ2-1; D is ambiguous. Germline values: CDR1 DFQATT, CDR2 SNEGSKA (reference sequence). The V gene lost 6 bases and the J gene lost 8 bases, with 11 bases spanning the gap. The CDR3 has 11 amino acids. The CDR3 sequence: CSAPSRDEQFF. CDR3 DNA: TGCAGTGCCCCGAGTCGGGATGAGCAGTTCTTC.

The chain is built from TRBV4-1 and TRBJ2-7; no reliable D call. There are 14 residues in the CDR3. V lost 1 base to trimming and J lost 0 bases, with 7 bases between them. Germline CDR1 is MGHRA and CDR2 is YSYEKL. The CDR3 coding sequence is TGCGCCAGCAGCCAAGTGGAGCACTCCTACGAGCAGTACTTC. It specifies CASSQVEHSYEQYF.

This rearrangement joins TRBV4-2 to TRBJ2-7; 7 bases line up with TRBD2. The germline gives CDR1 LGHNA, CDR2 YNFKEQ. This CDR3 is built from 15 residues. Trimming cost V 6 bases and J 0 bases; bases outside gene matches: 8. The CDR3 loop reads CASRPIGTNSYEQYF. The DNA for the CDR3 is TGTGCCAGCAGGCCGATTGGGACTAACTCCTACGAGCAGTACTTC.

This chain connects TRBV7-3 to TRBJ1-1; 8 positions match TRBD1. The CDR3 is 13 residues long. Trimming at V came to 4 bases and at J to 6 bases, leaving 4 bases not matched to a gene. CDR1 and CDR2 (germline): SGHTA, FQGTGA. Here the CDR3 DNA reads TGTGCCAGCAGCTCTCAACAGGGGGCTGAAGCTTTCTTT. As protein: CASSSQQGAEAFF.

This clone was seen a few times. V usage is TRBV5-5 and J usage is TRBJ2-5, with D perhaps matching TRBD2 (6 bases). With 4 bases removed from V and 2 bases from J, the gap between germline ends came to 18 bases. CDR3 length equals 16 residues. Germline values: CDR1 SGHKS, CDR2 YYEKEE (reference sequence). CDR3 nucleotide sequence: TGTGCCAGCAGCCCGCGAGGAGGGGTTAATCAAGAGACCCAGTACTTC. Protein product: CASSPRGGVNQETQYF.